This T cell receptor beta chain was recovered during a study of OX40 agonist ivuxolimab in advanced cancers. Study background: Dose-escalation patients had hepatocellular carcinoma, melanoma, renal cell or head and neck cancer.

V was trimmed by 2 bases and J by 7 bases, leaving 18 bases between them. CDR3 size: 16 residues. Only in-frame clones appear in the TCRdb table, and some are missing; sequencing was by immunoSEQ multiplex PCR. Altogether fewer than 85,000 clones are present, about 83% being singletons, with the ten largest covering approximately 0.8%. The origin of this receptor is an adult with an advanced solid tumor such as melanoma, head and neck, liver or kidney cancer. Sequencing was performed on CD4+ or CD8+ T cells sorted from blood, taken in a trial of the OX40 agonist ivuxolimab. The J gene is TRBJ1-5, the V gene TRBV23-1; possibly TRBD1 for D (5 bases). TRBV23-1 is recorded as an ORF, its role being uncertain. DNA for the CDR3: TGCGCCAGCAGTCAACCGGGACCAGCCCGGGGCCAGCCCCAGCATTTT. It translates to CASSQPGPARGQPQHF.